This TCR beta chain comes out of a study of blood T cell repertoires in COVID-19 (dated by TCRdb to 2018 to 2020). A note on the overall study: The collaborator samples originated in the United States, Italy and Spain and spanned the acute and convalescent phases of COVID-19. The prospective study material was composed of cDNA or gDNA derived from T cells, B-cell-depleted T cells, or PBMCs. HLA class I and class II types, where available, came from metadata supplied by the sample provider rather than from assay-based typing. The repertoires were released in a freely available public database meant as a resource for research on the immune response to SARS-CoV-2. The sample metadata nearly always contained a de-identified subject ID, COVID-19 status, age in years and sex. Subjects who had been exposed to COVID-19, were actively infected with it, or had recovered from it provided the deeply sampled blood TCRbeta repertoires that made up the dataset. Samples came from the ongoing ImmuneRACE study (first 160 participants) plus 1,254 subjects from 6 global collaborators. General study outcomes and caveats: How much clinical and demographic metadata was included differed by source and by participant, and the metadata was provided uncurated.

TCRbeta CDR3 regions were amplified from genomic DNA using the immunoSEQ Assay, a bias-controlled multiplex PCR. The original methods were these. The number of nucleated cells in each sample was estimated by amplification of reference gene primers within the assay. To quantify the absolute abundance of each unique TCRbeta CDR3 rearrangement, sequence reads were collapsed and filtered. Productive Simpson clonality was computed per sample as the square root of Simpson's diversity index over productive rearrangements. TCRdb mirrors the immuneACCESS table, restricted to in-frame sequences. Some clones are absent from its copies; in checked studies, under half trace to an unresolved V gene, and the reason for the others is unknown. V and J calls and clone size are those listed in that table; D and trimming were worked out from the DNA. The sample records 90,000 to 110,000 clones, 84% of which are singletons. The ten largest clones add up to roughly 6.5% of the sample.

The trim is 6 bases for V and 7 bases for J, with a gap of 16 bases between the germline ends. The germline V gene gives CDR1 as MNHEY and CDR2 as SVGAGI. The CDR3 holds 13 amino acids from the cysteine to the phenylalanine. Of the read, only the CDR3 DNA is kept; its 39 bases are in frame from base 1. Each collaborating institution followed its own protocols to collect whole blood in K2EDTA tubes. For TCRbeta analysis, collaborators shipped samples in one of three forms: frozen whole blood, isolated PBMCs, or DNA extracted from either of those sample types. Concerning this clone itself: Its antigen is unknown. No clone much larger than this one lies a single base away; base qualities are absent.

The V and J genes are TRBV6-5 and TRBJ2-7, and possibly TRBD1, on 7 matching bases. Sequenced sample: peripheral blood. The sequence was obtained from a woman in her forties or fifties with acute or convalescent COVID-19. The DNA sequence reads TGTGCCAGCAGGGAGGGGGCCGTTTGGGAGCAGTACTTC. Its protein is CASREGAVWEQYF.